This TCR beta chain originates from a study of blood T cell repertoires in COVID-19. As originally analysed: It was from reference gene primer amplification that nucleated cell counts were estimated. Produced via immunoSEQ multiplex PCR; TCRdb's table is partial and in-frame only. D and trimming come from the DNA, and the V and J calls and clone size come from that table. This table holds hundreds of thousands of clones, 75% to 90% found once. Enrollees, roughly 18 to 90 years old, lived in approximately 25 US areas. Deletions cut 4 bases from V and 1 base from J, with 10 bases between. CDR1 and CDR2 (germline): MNHEY, SVGAGI. This CDR3 spans 14 amino acids.

Sequences were obtained from PBMCs or T cells enriched from blood (not recorded which). The TCR comes from a man aged 25 to 40 who had recovered from COVID-19. V and J are TRBV6-5 and TRBJ1-1; tentatively, D is TRBD1 (6 bases). CDR3 DNA sequence: TGTGCCAGCAGTTCGGGACATAGGAACACTGAAGCTTTCTTT. As protein: CASSSGHRNTEAFF.